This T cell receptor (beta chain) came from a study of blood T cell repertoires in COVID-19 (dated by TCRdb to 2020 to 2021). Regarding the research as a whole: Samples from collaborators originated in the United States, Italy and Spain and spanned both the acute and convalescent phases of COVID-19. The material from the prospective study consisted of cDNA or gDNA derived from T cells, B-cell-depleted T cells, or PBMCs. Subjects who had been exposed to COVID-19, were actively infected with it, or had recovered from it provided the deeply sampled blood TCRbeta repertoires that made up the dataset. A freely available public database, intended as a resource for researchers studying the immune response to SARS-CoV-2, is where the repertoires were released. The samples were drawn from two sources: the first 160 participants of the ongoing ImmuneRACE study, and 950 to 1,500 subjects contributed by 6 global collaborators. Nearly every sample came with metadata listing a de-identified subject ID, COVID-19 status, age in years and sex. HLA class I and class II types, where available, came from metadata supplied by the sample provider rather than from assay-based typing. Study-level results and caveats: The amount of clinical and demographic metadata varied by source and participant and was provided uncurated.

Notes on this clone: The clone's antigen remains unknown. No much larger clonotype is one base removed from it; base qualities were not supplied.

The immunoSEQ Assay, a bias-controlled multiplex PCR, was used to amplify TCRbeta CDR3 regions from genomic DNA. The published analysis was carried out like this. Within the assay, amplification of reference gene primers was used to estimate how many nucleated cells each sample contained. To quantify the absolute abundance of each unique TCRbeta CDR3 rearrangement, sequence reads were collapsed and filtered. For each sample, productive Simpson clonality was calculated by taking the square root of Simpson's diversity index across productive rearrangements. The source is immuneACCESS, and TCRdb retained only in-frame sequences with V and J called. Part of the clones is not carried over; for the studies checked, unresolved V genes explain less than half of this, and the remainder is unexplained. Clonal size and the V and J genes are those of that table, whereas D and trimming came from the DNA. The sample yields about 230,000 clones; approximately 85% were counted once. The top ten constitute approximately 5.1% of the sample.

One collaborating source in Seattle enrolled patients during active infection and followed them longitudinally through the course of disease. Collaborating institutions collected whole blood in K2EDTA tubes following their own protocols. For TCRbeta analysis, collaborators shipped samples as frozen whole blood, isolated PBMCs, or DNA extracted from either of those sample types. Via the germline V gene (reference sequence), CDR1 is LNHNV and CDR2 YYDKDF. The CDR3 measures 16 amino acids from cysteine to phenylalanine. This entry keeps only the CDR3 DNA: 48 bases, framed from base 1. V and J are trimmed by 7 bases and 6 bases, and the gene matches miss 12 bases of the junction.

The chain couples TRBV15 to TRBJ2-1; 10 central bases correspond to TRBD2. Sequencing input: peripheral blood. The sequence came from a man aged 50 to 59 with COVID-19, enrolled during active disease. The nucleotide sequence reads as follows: TGTGCCACCACCTCACCCCAGCGGGGGGGCCTCAATGAGCAGTTCTTC. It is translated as CATTSPQRGGLNEQFF.